Shown below are 12 T cell receptor beta chains from a single sample sequenced in a study of precursors of human CD4 cytotoxic T cells. The bulk UMI libraries came from four sorted CD4+ memory subsets, including IL-7R-high and IL-7R-negative TEMRA. TCRdb reprocessed the reads via MiXCR and lists one record per CDR3 protein. The sample holds a few hundred distinct CDR3 sequences, 15% to 18% seen once. Sequencing input: memory CD4+ T cells from blood (PBMCs). The receptors derive from a human donor in good health.

This clonotype is termed large. This chain uses TRBV5-1 with TRBJ2-7, with unresolved D. The length of the CDR3 is 13 residues. Germline loops: CDR1 SGHRS, CDR2 YFSETQ. V was shortened by 4 bases and J by 3 bases, with 11 bases between the two germline ends. CDR3 nucleotides: TGCGCCAGCAGCCGAGACGGATTCTACGAGCAGTACTTC. It yields the protein CASSRDGFYEQYF.

About this clonotype itself: The junction does not match germline at one end; this may be a read error. The V gene is TRBV11-2, the J gene TRBJ2-7; D unclear. This CDR3 region has 17 residues. Germline-derived CDR1 and CDR2 are SGHAT and FQNNGV. The chain's CDR3 is CAGSLFRHATSPYEQYF. The CDR3 DNA follows: TGTGCCGGCAGCTTATTTCGACACGCGACCTCCCCCTACGAGCAGTACTTC.

The chain uses TRBV5-4 and TRBJ1-2; no clear D gene. Germline V gene lookup returns CDR1 SGHNT and CDR2 YYREEE (reference sequence). The length of the CDR3 is 12 residues. V lost 0 bases, J lost 6 bases, and 6 bases lay in between. The CDR3 sequence: CASSLDEDGYTF. CDR3 DNA: TGTGCCAGCAGCTTGGACGAGGATGGCTACACCTTC. The full variable domain, in which reference TRBV5-4 and TRBJ1-2 provide the parts outside the CDR3, is ETGVTQSPTHLIKTRGQQVTLRCSSQSGHNTVSWYQQALGQGPQFIFQYYREEENGRGNFPPRFSGLQFPNYSSELNVNALELDDSALYLCASSLDEDGYTFGSGTRLTVV.

This clonotype was recorded a few times. This chain links TRBV5-1 with TRBJ2-3; 8 bases line up with TRBD2. Germline V gene sequence: CDR1 SGHRS, CDR2 YFSETQ. The CDR3 has 14 amino acids. V lost 5 bases and J lost 0; bases outside the gene matches: 2. The CDR3 region is CASRSGGSTDTQYF. The CDR3 DNA follows: TGCGCCAGCAGAAGCGGGGGAAGCACAGATACGCAGTATTTT.

In this sample, this clonotype is large. The rearrangement links TRBV7-9 to TRBJ2-3; the D gene is possibly TRBD2 (6 bases). Germline V gene lookup returns CDR1 SEHNR and CDR2 FQNEAQ (reference sequence). The V and J ends lost 4 bases and 2 bases respectively, with 10 bases between them. This CDR3 comprises 14 residues. The chain's CDR3 is CASSWGGTTDTQYF. The CDR3 DNA reads as TGTGCCAGCAGCTGGGGAGGAACCACAGATACGCAGTATTTT.

V usage is TRBV2 and J usage is TRBJ2-7, with D maybe TRBD2 (5 bases). Germline assignment: CDR1 SNHLY and CDR2 FYNNEI. This CDR3 is 12 amino acids long. The V end was cut by 8 bases, the J end by 7 bases, with 15 bases between. DNA of the CDR3: TGTGCCAGCTGGAGGCCCCCTCGGGAGCAGTACTTC. Translation gives CASWRPPREQYF.

The sample holds a few counts of this clonotype. The J gene is TRBJ1-1, the V gene TRBV7-2, with unresolved D. Germline V gives CDR1 SGHTA, CDR2 FQGNSA. This CDR3 has 13 residues. The V gene lost 3 bases and the J gene lost 1 base, with 6 bases spanning the gap. The CDR3 DNA follows: TGTGCCAGCAGCTTTTTAAAGAACACTGAAGCTTTCTTT. It specifies CASSFLKNTEAFF.

This clonotype is judged large. This chain links TRBV5-5 with TRBJ1-2; 8 positions agree with TRBD1. Germline assignment: CDR1 SGHKS and CDR2 YYEKEE (reference sequence). The CDR3 is made up of 13 amino acids. The V gene end was trimmed by 5 bases and the J gene end by 7 bases; junction bases not matched to a gene: 7. Written as DNA, the CDR3 is TGTGCCAGCAGTCCACAGGGGGTTCTTGGCTACACCTTC. Translated, it gives CASSPQGVLGYTF.

The chain carries TRBV18 and TRBJ1-1; D ambiguous. This CDR3 has 13 residues. V lost 3 bases to trimming and J lost 1 base, with 6 bases between them. CDR1 and CDR2 from the germline V gene are KGHSH and LQKENI. CDR3 in amino acids: CASSPTENTEAFF. Here the CDR3 DNA reads TGTGCCAGCTCACCGACCGAGAACACTGAAGCTTTCTTT.

Within the sample, this clonotype is large. The chain has TRBV20-1 and TRBJ2-5; D not resolved. The CDR3 spans 12 residues. Germline assignment: CDR1 DFQATT and CDR2 SNEGSKA (reference sequence). Trimming pared 0 bases from V and 5 bases from J, leaving 7 bases between. The DNA of the CDR3 is TGCAGTGCTAGAGAGGGTGGGGAGACCCAGTACTTC. Translated, it gives CSAREGGETQYF.

This clonotype rates as large. CDR3 DNA sequence: TGCGCCAGCAGCCGGACAGGGGACGGAAACACCATATATTTT. Translation: CASSRTGDGNTIYF. The gene calls are TRBV5-1 and TRBJ1-3; 9 nucleotides line up with TRBD1. CDR1 and CDR2 from the germline V gene are SGHRS and YFSETQ. J lost 4 bases, V lost 4 bases, and 3 bases had no gene match. The CDR3 totals 14 residues.

Only a few counts were recorded for this clonotype. This chain uses TRBV7-2 with TRBJ2-5; D is possibly TRBD2 (5 bases). The germline V and J ends were trimmed by 5 bases and 5 bases, with 12 bases remaining between them. The CDR3 extends over 13 amino acids. Germline CDR1 reads SGHTA; CDR2 reads FQGNSA. The chain's CDR3 is CASSQWRGETQYF. CDR3 in DNA: TGTGCCAGCAGCCAGTGGCGAGGGGAGACCCAGTACTTC. Complete variable domain (other parts from reference TRBV7-2 and TRBJ2-5): GAGVSQSPSNKVTEKGKDVELRCDPISGHTALYWYRQSLGQGLEFLIYFQGNSAPDKSGLPSDRFSAERTGGSVSTLTIQRTQQEDSAVYLCASSQWRGETQYFGPGTRLLVL.